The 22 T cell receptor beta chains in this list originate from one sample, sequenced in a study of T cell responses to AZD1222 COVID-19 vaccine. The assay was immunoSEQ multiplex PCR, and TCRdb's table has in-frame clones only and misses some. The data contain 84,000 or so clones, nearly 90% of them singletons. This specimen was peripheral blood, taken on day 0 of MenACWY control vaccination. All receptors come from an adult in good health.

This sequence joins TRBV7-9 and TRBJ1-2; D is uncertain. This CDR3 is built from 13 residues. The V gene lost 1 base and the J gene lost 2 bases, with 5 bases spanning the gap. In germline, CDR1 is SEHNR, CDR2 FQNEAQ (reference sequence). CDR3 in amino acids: CASSLGGNYGYTF. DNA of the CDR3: TGTGCCAGCAGCTTAGGTGGCAACTATGGCTACACCTTC.

CDR3 nucleotide sequence: TGTGCCAGCTCACCGATGACAGGGAAAGAGACCCAGTACTTC. The encoded protein is CASSPMTGKETQYF. This sequence joins TRBV18 and TRBJ2-5; 7 bases are a match to TRBD1. The ends lost 3 bases at V and 3 bases at J; junction bases unmatched: 4. CDR3 length: 14 residues. Per the germline V gene, CDR1 is KGHSH and CDR2 is LQKENI. The full variable domain, with the rest looked up from reference TRBV18 and TRBJ2-5, is NAGVMQNPRHLVRRRGQEARLRCSPMKGHSHVYWYRQLPEEGLKFMVYLQKENIIDESGMPKERFSAEFPKEGPSILRIQQVVRGDSAAYFCASSPMTGKETQYFGPGTRLLVL.

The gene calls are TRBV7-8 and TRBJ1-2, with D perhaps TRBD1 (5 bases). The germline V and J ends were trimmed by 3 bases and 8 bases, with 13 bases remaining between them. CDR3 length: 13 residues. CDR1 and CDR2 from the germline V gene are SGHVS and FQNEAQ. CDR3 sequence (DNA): TGTGCCAGCAGCTTGGGGCAGGACCTGGGCTACACCTTC. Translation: CASSLGQDLGYTF. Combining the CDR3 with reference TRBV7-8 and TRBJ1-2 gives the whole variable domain GAGVSQSPRYKVAKRGQDVALRCDPISGHVSLFWYQQALGQGPEFLTYFQNEAQLDKSGLPSDRFFAERPEGSVSTLKIQRTQQEDSAVYLCASSLGQDLGYTFGSGTRLTVV.

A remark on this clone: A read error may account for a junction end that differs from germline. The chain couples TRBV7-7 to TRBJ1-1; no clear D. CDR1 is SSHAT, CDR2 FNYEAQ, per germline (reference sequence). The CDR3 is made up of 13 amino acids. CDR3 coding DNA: TGTGCTAGCAGCTTAGGAGCGAACACTGAAGCTTTCTTT. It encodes CASSLGANTEAFF.

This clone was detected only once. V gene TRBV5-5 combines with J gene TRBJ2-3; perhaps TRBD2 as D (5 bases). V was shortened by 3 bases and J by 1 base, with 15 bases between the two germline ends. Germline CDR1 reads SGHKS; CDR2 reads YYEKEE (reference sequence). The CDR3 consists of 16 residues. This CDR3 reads CASSSRTGTRTDTQYF. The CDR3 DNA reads TGTGCCAGCAGCTCACGGACGGGAACCCGCACAGATACGCAGTATTTT.

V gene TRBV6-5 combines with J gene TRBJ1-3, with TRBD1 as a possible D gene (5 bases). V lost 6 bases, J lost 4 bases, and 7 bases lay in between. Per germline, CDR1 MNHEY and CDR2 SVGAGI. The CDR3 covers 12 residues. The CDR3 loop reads CASRGPGNTIYF. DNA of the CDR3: TGTGCCAGCAGGGGACCGGGAAACACCATATATTTT.

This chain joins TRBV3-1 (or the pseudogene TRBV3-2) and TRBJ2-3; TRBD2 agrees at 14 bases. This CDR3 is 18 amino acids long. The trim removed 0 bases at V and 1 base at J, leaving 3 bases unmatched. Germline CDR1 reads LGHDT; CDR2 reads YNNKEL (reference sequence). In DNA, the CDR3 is TGTGCCAGCAGCCAAGAGGCGACTAGCGGGGGGGGCACAGATACGCAGTATTTT. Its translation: CASSQEATSGGGTDTQYF.

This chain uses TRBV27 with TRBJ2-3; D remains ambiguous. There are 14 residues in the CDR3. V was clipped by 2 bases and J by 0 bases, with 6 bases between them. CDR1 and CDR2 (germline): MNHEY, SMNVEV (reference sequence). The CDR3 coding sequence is TGTGCCAGCAGTTTAGAAGGGAGCACAGATACGCAGTATTTT. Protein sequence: CASSLEGSTDTQYF.

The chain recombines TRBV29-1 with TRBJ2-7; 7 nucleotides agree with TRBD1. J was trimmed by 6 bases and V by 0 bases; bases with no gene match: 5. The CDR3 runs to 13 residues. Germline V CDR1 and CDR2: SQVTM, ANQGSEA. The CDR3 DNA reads TGCAGCGTTGAAGAAGGGGGCAAAGGCGAGCAGTACTTC. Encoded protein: CSVEEGGKGEQYF.

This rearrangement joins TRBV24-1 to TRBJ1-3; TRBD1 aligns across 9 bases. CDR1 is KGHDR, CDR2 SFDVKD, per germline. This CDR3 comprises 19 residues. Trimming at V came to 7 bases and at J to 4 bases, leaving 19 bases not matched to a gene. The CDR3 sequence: CATSDKLGTGKFSGNTIYF. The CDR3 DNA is TGTGCCACCAGCGATAAATTGGGGACAGGGAAGTTTTCAGGAAACACCATATATTTT.

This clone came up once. In nucleotides, the CDR3 is TGTGCCAGCAGCTTATATCAGGGAGGTGAGCAGTTCTTC. Translation: CASSLYQGGEQFF. The J gene is TRBJ2-1, the V gene TRBV11-2; maybe TRBD2 (6 bases). Germline V gene data show CDR1 as SGHAT and CDR2 as FQNNGV. Trimming took 2 bases from V and 9 from J, leaving 11 bases between them. The CDR3 has 13 residues.

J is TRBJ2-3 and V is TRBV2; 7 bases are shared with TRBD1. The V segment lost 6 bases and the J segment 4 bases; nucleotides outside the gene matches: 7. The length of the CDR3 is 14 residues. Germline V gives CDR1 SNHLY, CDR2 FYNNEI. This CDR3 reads CASRERGLADTQYF. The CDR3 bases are TGTGCCAGCAGAGAGAGGGGGCTGGCAGATACGCAGTATTTT.

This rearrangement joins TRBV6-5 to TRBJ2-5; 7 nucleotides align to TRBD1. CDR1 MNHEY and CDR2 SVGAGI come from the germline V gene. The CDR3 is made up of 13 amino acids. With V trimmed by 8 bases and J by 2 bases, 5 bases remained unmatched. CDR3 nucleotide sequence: TGTGCCAGCCTCCGGGACAGTCAAGAGACCCAGTACTTC. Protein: CASLRDSQETQYF.

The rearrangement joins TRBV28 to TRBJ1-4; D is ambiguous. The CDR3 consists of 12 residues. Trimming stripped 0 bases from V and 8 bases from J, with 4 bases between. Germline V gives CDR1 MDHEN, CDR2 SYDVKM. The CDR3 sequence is CASSLWGEKLFF. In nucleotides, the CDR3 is TGTGCCAGCAGTTTATGGGGGGAAAAACTGTTTTTT.

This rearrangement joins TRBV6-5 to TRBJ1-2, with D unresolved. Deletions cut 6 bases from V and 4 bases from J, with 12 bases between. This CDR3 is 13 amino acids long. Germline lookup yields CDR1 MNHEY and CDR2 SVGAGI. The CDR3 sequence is CASSPDAGYGYTF. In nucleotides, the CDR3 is TGTGCCAGCAGCCCCGACGCAGGCTATGGCTACACCTTC.

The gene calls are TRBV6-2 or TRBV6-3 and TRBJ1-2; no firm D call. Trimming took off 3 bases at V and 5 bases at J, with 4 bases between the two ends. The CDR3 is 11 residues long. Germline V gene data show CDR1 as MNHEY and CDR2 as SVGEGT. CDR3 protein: CASSYGYGYTF. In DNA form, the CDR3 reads TGTGCCAGCAGTTATGGGTATGGCTACACCTTC.

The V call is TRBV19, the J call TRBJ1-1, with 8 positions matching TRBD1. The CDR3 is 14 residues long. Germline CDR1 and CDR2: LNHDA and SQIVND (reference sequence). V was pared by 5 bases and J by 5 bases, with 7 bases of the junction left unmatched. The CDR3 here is CASSPWTGQTEAFF. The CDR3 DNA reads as TGTGCCAGTAGTCCATGGACAGGGCAAACTGAAGCTTTCTTT.

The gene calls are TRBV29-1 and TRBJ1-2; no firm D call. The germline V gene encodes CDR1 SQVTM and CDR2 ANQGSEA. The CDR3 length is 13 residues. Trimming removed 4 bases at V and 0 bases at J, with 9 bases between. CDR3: CSVGREANYGYTF. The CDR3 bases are TGCAGCGTTGGTAGAGAAGCTAACTATGGCTACACCTTC.

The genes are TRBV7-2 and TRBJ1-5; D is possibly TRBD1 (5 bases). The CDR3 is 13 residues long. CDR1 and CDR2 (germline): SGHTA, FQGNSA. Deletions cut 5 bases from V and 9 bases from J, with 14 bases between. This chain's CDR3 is CASSLGPEGPQHF. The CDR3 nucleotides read TGTGCCAGCAGCCTGGGGCCGGAGGGGCCCCAGCATTTT.

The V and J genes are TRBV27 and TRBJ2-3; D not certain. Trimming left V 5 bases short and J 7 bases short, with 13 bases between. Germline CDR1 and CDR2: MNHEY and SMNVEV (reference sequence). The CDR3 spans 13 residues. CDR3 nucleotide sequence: TGTGCCAGCAGTAGCCCAGGTTCCCATACGCAGTATTTT. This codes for CASSSPGSHTQYF.

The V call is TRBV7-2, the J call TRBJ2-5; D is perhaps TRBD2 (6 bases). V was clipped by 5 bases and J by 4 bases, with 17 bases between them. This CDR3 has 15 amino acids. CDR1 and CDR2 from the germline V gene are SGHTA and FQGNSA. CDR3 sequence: CASSQEAGRRETQYF. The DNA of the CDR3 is TGTGCCAGCAGCCAAGAGGCGGGGAGACGAGAGACCCAGTACTTC.

CDR3 coding DNA: TGTGCCACCAGTGATAGACGGGCGGGGTATGGCTACACCTTC. Its protein is CATSDRRAGYGYTF. The rearrangement links TRBV24-1 to TRBJ1-2; D remains ambiguous. With 3 bases removed from V and 5 bases from J, the gap between germline ends came to 12 bases. This CDR3 region has 14 residues. Germline CDR1 is KGHDR and CDR2 is SFDVKD.